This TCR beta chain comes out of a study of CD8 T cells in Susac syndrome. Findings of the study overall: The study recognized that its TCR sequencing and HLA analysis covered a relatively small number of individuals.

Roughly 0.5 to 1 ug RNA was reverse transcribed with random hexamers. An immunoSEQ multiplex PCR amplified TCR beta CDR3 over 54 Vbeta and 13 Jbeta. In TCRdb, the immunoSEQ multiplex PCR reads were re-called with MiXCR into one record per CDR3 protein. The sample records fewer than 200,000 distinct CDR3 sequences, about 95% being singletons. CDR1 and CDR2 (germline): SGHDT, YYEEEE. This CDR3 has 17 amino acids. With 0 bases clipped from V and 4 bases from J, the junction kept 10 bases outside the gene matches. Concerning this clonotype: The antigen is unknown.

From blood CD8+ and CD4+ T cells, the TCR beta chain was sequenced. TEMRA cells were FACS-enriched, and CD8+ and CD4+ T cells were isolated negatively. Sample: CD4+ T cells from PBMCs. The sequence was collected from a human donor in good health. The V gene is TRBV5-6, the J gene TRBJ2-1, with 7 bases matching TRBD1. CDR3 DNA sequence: TGTGCCAGCAGCTTGGCCGTCAGGGACAGTATTTACAATGAGCAGTTCTTC. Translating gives CASSLAVRDSIYNEQFF.